This T cell receptor beta chain was sequenced during a study of T cells after yellow fever vaccination (dated by TCRdb to about 2019). Turning to the overall study: The SMART-Seq v4 Ultra Low Input RNA kit was used to prepare libraries from fractions with low cell numbers. Two healthy male donors made up the cohort, one aged 18 to 30 years and the other aged 30 to 40 years. Blood was collected at multiple timepoints before and after primary and secondary immunization, and bulk PBMC replicates and cell subsets were isolated. To follow T-cell clones before and after primary and booster YFV17D yellow fever vaccination, bulk TCR alpha and beta repertoires were sequenced over time. On the study overall, not on this receptor specifically: Most clones expanded after primary vaccination were re-detected after the booster (almost 97% of CD4 and approximately 89% of CD8), suggesting broad memory maintenance. Computational filtering was needed because FACS-sorted repertoires could contain abundant contaminating clonotypes from the bulk population. The secondary T-cell response was weaker than the primary response but faster, peaking on day 5 instead of day 15. A small fraction of clonotypes appeared in both the CD4 and CD8 compartments, likely as a result of convergent recombination. Because only a couple of donors were included in the study, the extent to which the findings can be generalized is limited.

The sequencing machine was an Illumina NovaSeq 6000. TCR cDNA was made using 5'RACE template switching, a step that added a universal primer site and unique molecular identifiers. Priming for cDNA synthesis came from both the TCR alpha and TCR beta constant segments. Library amplification involved two PCR steps, and the second step added sample barcodes and sequencing adapters. Libraries were sequenced on Illumina HiSeq 2500 (2x100 bp) or NovaSeq (2x150 bp). The original methods were these. Demultiplexing of reads and collapsing into UMI consensus sequences were performed with MIGEC, and V(D)J alignment was carried out with MiXCR. Clonotypes responding to the vaccine were identified with edgeR on replicate PBMC samples, with the criteria of FDR below 0.01 and a log2 fold change above 5 up to day 15. Each bulk clonotype was labeled CD4 or CD8 based on which sequenced repertoire, CD4 or CD8, contained the clonotype at higher abundance. The public reads were reanalyzed by TCRdb: fastp trimming at Q25, MiXCR alignment, in-frame beta chains only. Under each unique CDR3 protein, matching rows form one entry showing the most common genes and DNA. TCRdb's processing, not the authors' own work, is the source of the V and J calls. In this sample the table shows hundreds of thousands of distinct CDR3 sequences, 12% of which occur a single time. The top ten clonotypes cover more than 3% of the sample.

The treatment or condition label, read with the paper, signifies: live attenuated yellow fever vaccine strain. PBMCs were isolated from peripheral blood using a standard Ficoll-Paque protocol. CD4 and CD8 T-cell fractions were isolated with Dynabeads CD4 and CD8 positive selection kits. TriZol was used to extract RNA from bulk PBMCs, from CD4 and CD8 fractions, and from dextramer-positive and dextramer-negative fractions. This clonotype was found a few times. What this receptor recognizes is not known. One base away there is no much larger clone; base qualities are not given. The input for sequencing was CD4+ T cells sorted from PBMCs, taken 15 days after the yellow fever booster vaccination. The origin of this receptor is a man younger than 35 who received the YFV17D yellow fever vaccine.

The DNA reads TGTGCCAGCAGCTTAGAGGGGAGGCCCTCTGGGGCCAACGTCCTGACTTTC. Its protein reads: CASSLEGRPSGANVLTF. This receptor chain uses TRBV7-6 and TRBJ2-6; the D gene is possibly TRBD2, with 6 bases matching. V is shortened by 1 base, J by 0 bases, and the region joining them spans 10 bases. The CDR3 holds 17 amino acids from the cysteine to the phenylalanine. The CDR3 DNA has 51 bases and is translated from base 1. CDR1 SGHVS and CDR2 FNYEAQ were looked up in the germline V gene. The variable domain in full, with residues beyond the CDR3 obtained from the reference TRBV7-6 and TRBJ2-6 genes, is GAGVSQSPRYKVTKRGQDVALRCDPISGHVSLYWYRQALGQGPEFLTYFNYEAQQDKSGLPNDRFSAERPEGSISTLTIQRTEQRDSAMYRCASSLEGRPSGANVLTFGAGSRLTVL.